The 18 T cell receptor beta chains below come from one sample, sequenced in a study of OX40 agonist ivuxolimab in advanced cancers. The table came from immunoSEQ multiplex PCR; TCRdb's copy has only in-frame clones and leaves some out. The data show over 30,000 clones, around 83% seen once. Material: CD4+ or CD8+ T cells sorted from blood, obtained in a trial of the OX40 agonist ivuxolimab. The receptors stem from an adult with an advanced solid tumor such as melanoma, head and neck, liver or kidney cancer.

This clone has just one count. CDR3 DNA sequence: TGTGCCAGCAGCGTCGCATCAGCAACTAATGAAAAACTGTTTTTT. This gives the protein CASSVASATNEKLFF. The chain couples TRBV9 to TRBJ1-4; D uncertain. Germline V lookup: CDR1 SGDLS, CDR2 YYNGEE. The CDR3 is 15 residues long. Trimming shortened V by 2 bases and J by 0 bases, and 8 bases separated the two germline ends.

The V call is TRBV5-1, the J call TRBJ1-2, with D hard to call. The CDR3 totals 12 residues. V was cut by 4 bases and J by 2 bases, with 6 bases left in between. The germline gives CDR1 SGHRS, CDR2 YFSETQ. CDR3 in DNA: TGCGCCAGCAGCGGCGGAAACTATGGCTACACCTTC. This sequence encodes CASSGGNYGYTF.

This clone turned up a few times. The chain links TRBV6-1 to TRBJ1-1; D is unclear. The CDR3 is 14 amino acids. V dropped 10 bases and J dropped 1 base, with 16 bases sitting between them. Germline V gene lookup returns CDR1 MNHNS and CDR2 SASEGT. CDR3 bases: TGTGCCATCGGGGTGGCTGTCAAGAACACTGAAGCTTTCTTT. Translated: CAIGVAVKNTEAFF.

This chain links TRBV14 with TRBJ2-5; possible D gene TRBD1, 6 bases. V dropped 2 bases and J dropped 7 bases, with 11 bases sitting between them. The CDR3 consists of 13 residues. Germline lookup yields CDR1 SGHDN and CDR2 FVKESK. The CDR3 DNA reads as TGTGCCAGCAGCCAAAATCAGGGGTCGACCCAGTACTTC. Translation gives CASSQNQGSTQYF.

This clone was detected once. This sequence joins TRBV5-1 and TRBJ1-1; 7 positions agree with TRBD1. There are 14 residues in the CDR3. The junction had 5 bases not matched to a gene; V was cut back by 4 bases and J by 2 bases. The germline gives CDR1 SGHRS, CDR2 YFSETQ. CDR3 DNA: TGCGCCAGCAGCGTACGGACAGGCAACACTGAAGCTTTCTTT. It is translated as CASSVRTGNTEAFF.

The chain is built from TRBV5-6 and TRBJ1-6; TRBD1 matches 10 bases. The germline V gene has CDR1 SGHDT and CDR2 YYEEEE. The CDR3 totals 15 residues. J was trimmed by 10 bases and V by 2 bases; bases with no gene match: 6. CDR3 amino acids: CASSFMTGGGSPLHF. In DNA, the CDR3 is TGTGCCAGCAGCTTTATGACAGGGGGCGGATCACCCCTCCACTTT.

The gene calls are TRBV7-2 and TRBJ1-3, with D possibly being TRBD1 (5 bases). Germline V CDR1 and CDR2: SGHTA, FQGNSA. There are 14 residues in the CDR3. Trimming shortened V by 5 bases and J by 2 bases, and 10 bases separated the two germline ends. The CDR3 reads CASSPLGAGNTIYF. CDR3 DNA: TGTGCCAGCAGCCCCTTGGGGGCTGGAAACACCATATATTTT. The variable domain in full, with the rest retrieved from reference TRBV7-2 and TRBJ1-3, is GAGVSQSPSNKVTEKGKDVELRCDPISGHTALYWYRQSLGQGLEFLIYFQGNSAPDKSGLPSDRFSAERTGGSVSTLTIQRTQQEDSAVYLCASSPLGAGNTIYFGEGSWLTVV.

V and J are TRBV7-9 and TRBJ2-3, with 8 positions matching TRBD2. The germline V gene encodes CDR1 SEHNR and CDR2 FQNEAQ (reference sequence). CDR3 length: 15 amino acids. V lost 2 bases, J lost 4 bases, and 5 bases stayed unmatched. The CDR3: CASSLQRGIADTQYF. The DNA of the CDR3 is TGTGCCAGCAGCTTACAGCGGGGGATCGCAGATACGCAGTATTTT.

V and J are TRBV6-1 and TRBJ1-4; D is unresolved. CDR1 MNHNS and CDR2 SASEGT come from the germline V gene. Trimming left V 7 bases short and J 4 bases short, with 7 bases between. The CDR3 spans 12 residues. The CDR3 spells CASIGFNEKLFF. The CDR3 region has the DNA TGTGCCAGCATTGGGTTTAATGAAAAACTGTTTTTT.

The rearrangement links TRBV5-1 to TRBJ2-5; the D call may be TRBD1 or TRBD2 (6 bases each). The ends were cut back, 0 bases at V and 5 bases at J, with 11 bases in the middle. CDR3 size: 14 residues. Germline assignment: CDR1 SGHRS and CDR2 YFSETQ. CDR3 nucleotides: TGCGCCAGCAGCTTGGCTGGGGGGCCTGAGACCCAGTACTTC. Its translation is CASSLAGGPETQYF. The whole variable domain, remainder taken from reference TRBV5-1 and TRBJ2-5, is KAGVTQTPRYLIKTRGQQVTLSCSPISGHRSVSWYQQTPGQGLQFLFEYFSETQRNKGNFPGRFSGRQFSNSRSEMNVSTLELGDSALYLCASSLAGGPETQYFGPGTRLLVL.

This clone was detected only a few times. As DNA, the CDR3 is TGTGCCAGCACAGGGGGGAGGTATGGCTACACCTTC. Protein sequence: CASTGGRYGYTF. This chain uses TRBV7-2 with TRBJ1-2, with TRBD1 matching 7 bases. CDR1 is SGHTA, CDR2 FQGNSA, per germline. V gave up 7 bases and J gave up 5 bases; unmatched junction bases: 4. The CDR3 extends over 12 amino acids. The full variable domain, with the rest looked up from reference TRBV7-2 and TRBJ1-2, is GAGVSQSPSNKVTEKGKDVELRCDPISGHTALYWYRQSLGQGLEFLIYFQGNSAPDKSGLPSDRFSAERTGGSVSTLTIQRTQQEDSAVYLCASTGGRYGYTFGSGTRLTVV.

The chain employs TRBV19 and TRBJ1-4, with D hard to call. The CDR3 contains 13 residues. The V gene's germline CDR1 is LNHDA and CDR2 SQIVND (reference sequence). Trimming removed 7 bases at V and 8 bases at J, with 14 bases between. The CDR3 protein is CASTPTPGEKLFF. Written as DNA, the CDR3 is TGTGCCAGTACCCCGACCCCGGGGGAAAAACTGTTTTTT.

The V and J genes are TRBV12-5 and TRBJ2-1; TRBD1 agrees at 9 bases. This CDR3 spans 14 amino acids. Trimming removed 5 bases from V and 6 bases from J; junction bases left unmatched: 5. Looked up from germline, CDR1 is LGHNT and CDR2 is FRNRAP. The CDR3 region is CASGTGQGSNEQFF. The CDR3 DNA reads as TGTGCTAGTGGTACAGGACAGGGGTCCAATGAGCAGTTCTTC.

This chain joins TRBV7-2 and TRBJ2-1; D call uncertain. CDR3 length: 12 amino acids. V lost 5 bases to trimming and J lost 7 bases, with 9 bases between them. The germline CDR1 and CDR2 sequences are SGHTA and FQGNSA. For the CDR3, the DNA is TGTGCCAGCAGCCACCCCCGTAATGAGCAGTTCTTC. Protein sequence: CASSHPRNEQFF. Looking up the rest from reference TRBV7-2 and TRBJ2-1 gives the full variable domain: GAGVSQSPSNKVTEKGKDVELRCDPISGHTALYWYRQSLGQGLEFLIYFQGNSAPDKSGLPSDRFSAERTGGSVSTLTIQRTQQEDSAVYLCASSHPRNEQFFGPGTRLTVL.

This rearrangement joins TRBV7-2 to TRBJ2-7, with 15 bases fitting TRBD2. Germline assignment: CDR1 SGHTA and CDR2 FQGNSA. The CDR3 is made up of 14 amino acids. J was trimmed by 7 bases and V by 4 bases; bases with no gene match: 2. CDR3 region: CASSSGLAGGEQYF. The CDR3 nucleotides read TGTGCCAGCAGCTCCGGACTAGCGGGGGGGGAGCAGTACTTC. The full variable domain, completed using reference TRBV7-2 and TRBJ2-7, is GAGVSQSPSNKVTEKGKDVELRCDPISGHTALYWYRQSLGQGLEFLIYFQGNSAPDKSGLPSDRFSAERTGGSVSTLTIQRTQQEDSAVYLCASSSGLAGGEQYFGPGTRLTVT.

This clone was recorded once. The V and J genes are TRBV5-1 and TRBJ1-6; maybe TRBD1 (6 bases). This CDR3 is built from 15 residues. Trimming removed 3 bases at V and 5 bases at J, with 12 bases between. The germline V gene encodes CDR1 SGHRS and CDR2 YFSETQ. CDR3 sequence: CASSYQGSNNSPLHF. In DNA, the CDR3 is TGCGCCAGCAGCTACCAGGGGTCCAATAATTCACCCCTCCACTTT.

This clone was seen only once. J is TRBJ1-2 and V is TRBV6-5; no clear D gene. Germline values: CDR1 MNHEY, CDR2 SVGAGI. The length of the CDR3 is 9 residues. V was pared by 7 bases and J by 8 bases, with 5 bases between. CDR3 loop: CASMIGYTF. Written as DNA, the CDR3 is TGTGCCAGCATGATAGGCTACACCTTC.

This clone was detected only once. J is TRBJ2-5 and V is TRBV18; no reliable D call. Deletions cut 0 bases from V and 6 bases from J, with 11 bases between. The CDR3 extends over 14 amino acids. Germline V CDR1 and CDR2: KGHSH, LQKENI. CDR3 DNA: TGTGCCAGCTCACCACCGCTGGGTGAGCAGACCCAGTACTTC. This encodes CASSPPLGEQTQYF.